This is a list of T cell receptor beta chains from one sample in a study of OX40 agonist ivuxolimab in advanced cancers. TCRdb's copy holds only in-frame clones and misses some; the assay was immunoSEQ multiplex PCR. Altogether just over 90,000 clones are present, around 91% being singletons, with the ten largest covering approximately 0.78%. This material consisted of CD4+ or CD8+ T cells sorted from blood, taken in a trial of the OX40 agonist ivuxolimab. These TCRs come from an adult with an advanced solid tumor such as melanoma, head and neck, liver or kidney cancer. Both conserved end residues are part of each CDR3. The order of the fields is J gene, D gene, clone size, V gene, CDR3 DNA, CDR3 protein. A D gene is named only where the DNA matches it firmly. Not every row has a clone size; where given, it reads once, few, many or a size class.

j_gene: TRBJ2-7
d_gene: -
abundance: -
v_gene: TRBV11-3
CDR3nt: TGTGCCAGCAGCTTAAGCGGCGCTCCTCCCTACGAGCAGTACTTC
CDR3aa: CASSLSGAPPYEQYF

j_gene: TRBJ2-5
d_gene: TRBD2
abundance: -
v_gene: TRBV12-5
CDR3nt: TGTGCTAGTGGTTTGGCGGGACTAGCGGGAGGGGGAGAGACCCAGTACTTC
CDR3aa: CASGLAGLAGGGETQYF

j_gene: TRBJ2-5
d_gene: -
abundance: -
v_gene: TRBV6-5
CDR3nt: TGTGCCAGCAGCTCCGGGTACCAAGAGACCCAGTACTTC
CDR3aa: CASSSGYQETQYF

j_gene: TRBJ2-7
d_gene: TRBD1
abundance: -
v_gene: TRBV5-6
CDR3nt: TGTGCCAGCACCAACCGATTGGACAGGAGCTCCTACGAGCAGTACTTC
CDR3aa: CASTNRLDRSSYEQYF

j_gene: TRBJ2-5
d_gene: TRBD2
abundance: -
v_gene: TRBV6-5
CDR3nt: TGTGCCAGCAGTTACCGCAGCGGGAAAGAGACCCAGTACTTC
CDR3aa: CASSYRSGKETQYF

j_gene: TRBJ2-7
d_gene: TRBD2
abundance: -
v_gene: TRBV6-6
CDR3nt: TGTGCCAGCAGTCCGATGGGACTAGCGGGAGAGTACGAGCAGTACTTC
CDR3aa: CASSPMGLAGEYEQYF

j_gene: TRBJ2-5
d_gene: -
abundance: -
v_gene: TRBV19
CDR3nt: TGTGCCAGTAGTGGGGGAGAGACCCAGTACTTC
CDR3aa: CASSGGETQYF

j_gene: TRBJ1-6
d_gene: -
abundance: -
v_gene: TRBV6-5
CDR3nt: TGTGCCAGCAGTTACTCGCTCGTGGGGTCTAATTCACCCCTCCACTTT
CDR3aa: CASSYSLVGSNSPLHF

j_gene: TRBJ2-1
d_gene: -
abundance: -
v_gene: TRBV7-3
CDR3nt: TGTGCCAGCAGCCAATCAAGGACTAATGAGCAGTTCTTC
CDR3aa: CASSQSRTNEQFF

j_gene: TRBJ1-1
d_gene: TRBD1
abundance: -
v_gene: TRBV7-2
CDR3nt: TGTGCCAGCAGCTTAGTCGGGACAGGGATTATGAACACTGAAGCTTTCTTT
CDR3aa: CASSLVGTGIMNTEAFF

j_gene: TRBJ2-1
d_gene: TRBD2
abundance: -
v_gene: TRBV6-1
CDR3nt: TGTGCCAGCGCGCGGCGGGAGTCTAATGAGCAGTTCTTC
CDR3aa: CASARRESNEQFF

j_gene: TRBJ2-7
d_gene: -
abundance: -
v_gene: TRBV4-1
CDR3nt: TGCGCCAGCAGCCAAGCCAGGGGCCTTACGAGGCAGTACTTC
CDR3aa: CASSQARGLTRQYF

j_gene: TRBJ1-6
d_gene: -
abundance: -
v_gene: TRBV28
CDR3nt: TGTGCCAGCACCATCGGGGGGTTGAGGGATTCACCCCTCCACTTT
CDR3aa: CASTIGGLRDSPLHF

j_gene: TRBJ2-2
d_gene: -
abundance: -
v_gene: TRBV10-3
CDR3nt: TGTGCCATCAGTGAGTCTGGCAGGGGGGACACCGGGGAGCTGTTTTTT
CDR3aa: CAISESGRGDTGELFF

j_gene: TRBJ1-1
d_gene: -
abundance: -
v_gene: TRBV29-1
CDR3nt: TGCAGCGGTGCCAGGGGGAACACTGAAGCTTTCTTT
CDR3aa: CSGARGNTEAFF

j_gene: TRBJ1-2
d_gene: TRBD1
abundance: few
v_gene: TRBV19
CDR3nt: TGTGCCAGTAGCGCCTTTGGGACAGGGTATGGCTACACCTTC
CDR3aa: CASSAFGTGYGYTF

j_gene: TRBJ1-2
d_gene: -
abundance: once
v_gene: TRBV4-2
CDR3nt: TGTGCCAGCAGCCAAGGGAGAGAGCCCGAGGGCTACACCTTC
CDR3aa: CASSQGREPEGYTF

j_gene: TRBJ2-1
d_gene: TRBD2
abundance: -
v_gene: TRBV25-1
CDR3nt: TGTGCCAGCAGTCGAAGCGGGAGCGATGAGCAGTTCTTC
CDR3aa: CASSRSGSDEQFF

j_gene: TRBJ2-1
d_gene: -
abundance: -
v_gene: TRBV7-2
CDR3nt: TGTGCCAGCAGCTTATCATCTAGCGCCTTCGAGCAGTTCTTC
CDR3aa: CASSLSSSAFEQFF

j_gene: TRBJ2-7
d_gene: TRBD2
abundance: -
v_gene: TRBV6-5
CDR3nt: TGTGCCAGCAGTTACTCGCCTAGCGGCCCCTACGAGCAGTACTTC
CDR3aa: CASSYSPSGPYEQYF

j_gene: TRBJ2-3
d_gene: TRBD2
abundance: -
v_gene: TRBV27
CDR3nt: TGTGCCAGCAGGTTACTAGCGGGAGGGCCGGGTACGCAGTATTTT
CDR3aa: CASRLLAGGPGTQYF

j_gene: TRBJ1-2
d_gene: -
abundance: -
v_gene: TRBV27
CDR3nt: TGTGCCAGCTGGCACCCTGCGGGGACCGGCTACACCTTC
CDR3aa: CASWHPAGTGYTF

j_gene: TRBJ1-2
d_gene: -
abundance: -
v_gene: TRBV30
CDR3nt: TGTGCCTGGAGGGGTAGGGCAGGCTATGGCTACACCTTC
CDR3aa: CAWRGRAGYGYTF

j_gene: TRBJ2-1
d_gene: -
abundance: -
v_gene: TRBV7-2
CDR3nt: TGTGCCAGCAGCTTAAGGAGGAGCGACTACAATGAGCAGTTCTTC
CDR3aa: CASSLRRSDYNEQFF

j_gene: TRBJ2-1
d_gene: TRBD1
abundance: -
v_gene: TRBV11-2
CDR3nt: TGTGCCAGCAGGCGCCTCGACAGGGGAACCTACAATGAGCAGTTCTTC
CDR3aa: CASRRLDRGTYNEQFF

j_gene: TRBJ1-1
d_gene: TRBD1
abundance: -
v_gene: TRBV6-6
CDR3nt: TGTGCCAGCAGTTACTCGGACAGGGGCACTGAAGCTTTCTTT
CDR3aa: CASSYSDRGTEAFF

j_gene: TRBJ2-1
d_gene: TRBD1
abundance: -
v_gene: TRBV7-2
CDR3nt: TGTGCCAGCAGCCACTTGCCCGCTCTCACAGGGGTCCCCTACAATGAGCAGTTCTTC
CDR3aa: CASSHLPALTGVPYNEQFF

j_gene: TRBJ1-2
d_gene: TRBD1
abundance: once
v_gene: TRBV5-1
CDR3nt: TGCGCCAGCAGCATACCCGACAGGGGTTATGGCTACACCTTC
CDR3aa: CASSIPDRGYGYTF

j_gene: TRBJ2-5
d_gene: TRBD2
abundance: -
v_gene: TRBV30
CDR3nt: TGTGCCTGGAGCCGGCGAGCGGGGGGGGAGACCCAGTACTTC
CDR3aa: CAWSRRAGGETQYF

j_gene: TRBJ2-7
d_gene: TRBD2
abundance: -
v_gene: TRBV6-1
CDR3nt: TGTGCCAGCAGTAGTAGCGGGAGGGCCGACGAGCAGTACTTC
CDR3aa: CASSSSGRADEQYF

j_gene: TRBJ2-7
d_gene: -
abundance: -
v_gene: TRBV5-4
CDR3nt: TGTGCCAGCAGCCCGACAGGTCTCTCCTACGAGCAGTACTTC
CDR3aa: CASSPTGLSYEQYF

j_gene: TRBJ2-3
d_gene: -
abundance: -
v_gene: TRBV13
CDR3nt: TGTGCCAGCAGCTTAGGGTATACGCAGTATTTT
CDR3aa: CASSLGYTQYF

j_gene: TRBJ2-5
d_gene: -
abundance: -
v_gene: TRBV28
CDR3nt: TGTGCCAGCAGTTTGCCCCAGGGCGTTGGGACCCAGTACTTC
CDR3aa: CASSLPQGVGTQYF

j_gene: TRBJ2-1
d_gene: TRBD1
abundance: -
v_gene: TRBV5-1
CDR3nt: TGCGCCAGCAGCACCGGGGACAGATCCTACAATGAGCAGTTCTTC
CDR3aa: CASSTGDRSYNEQFF

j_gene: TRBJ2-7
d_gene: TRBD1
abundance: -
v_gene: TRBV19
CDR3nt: TGTGCCAGTAGTTCAACAGGGGGCGGGGACGAGCAGTACTTC
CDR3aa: CASSSTGGGDEQYF

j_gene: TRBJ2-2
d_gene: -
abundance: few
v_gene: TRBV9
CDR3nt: TGTGCCAGCAGCGTAAGTCCTACCCAGAACACCGGGGAGCTGTTTTTT
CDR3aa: CASSVSPTQNTGELFF

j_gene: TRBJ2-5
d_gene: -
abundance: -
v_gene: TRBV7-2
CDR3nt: TGTGCCAGCAGCTTATTCGGGGGCGGGGTCCAAGAGACCCAGTACTTC
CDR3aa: CASSLFGGGVQETQYF

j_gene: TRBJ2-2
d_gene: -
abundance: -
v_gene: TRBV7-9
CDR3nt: TGTGCCAGCAGTTACAGGGTTGGCACCGGGGAGCTGTTTTTT
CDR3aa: CASSYRVGTGELFF

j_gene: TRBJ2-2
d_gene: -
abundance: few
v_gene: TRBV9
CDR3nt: TGTGCCAGCAGAACAGATGGGACCGGGGAGCTGTTTTTT
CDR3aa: CASRTDGTGELFF

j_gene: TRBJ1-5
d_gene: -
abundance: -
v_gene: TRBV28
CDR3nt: TGTGCCAGCAGTTTCCAAAGAATTGGCAATCAGCCCCAGCATTTT
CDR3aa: CASSFQRIGNQPQHF

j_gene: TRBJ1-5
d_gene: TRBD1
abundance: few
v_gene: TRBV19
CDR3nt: TGTGCCAGTAGTAGCACAGGGGGCAATCAGCCCCAGCATTTT
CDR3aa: CASSSTGGNQPQHF

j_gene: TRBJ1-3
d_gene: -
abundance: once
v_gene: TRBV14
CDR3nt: TGTGCCAGCAGCCCGGGTATGGGAAACACCATATATTTT
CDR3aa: CASSPGMGNTIYF

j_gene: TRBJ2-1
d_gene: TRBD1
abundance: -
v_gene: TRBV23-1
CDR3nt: TGCGCCAGCAGTCCCCGGATACTGGCAGGGGGCTCCTACAATGAGCAGTTCTTC
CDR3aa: CASSPRILAGGSYNEQFF

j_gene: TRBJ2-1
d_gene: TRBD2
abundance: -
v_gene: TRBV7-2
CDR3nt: TGTGCCAGCAGCCCGGGACTAGCGGGTCCGGGCTCCTACAATGAGCAGTTCTTC
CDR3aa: CASSPGLAGPGSYNEQFF